One T cell receptor (beta chain) is described in this entry. How the authors handled the data: Scientists estimated how many nucleated cells there were by amplifying reference gene primers. Some clones are missing from TCRdb's copy, which holds only in-frame ones; the method was immunoSEQ multiplex PCR. V and J calls and clone size are as listed in that table; D and trimming were resolved from the DNA. Of more than 60,000 clones in the sample, almost 85% were seen once. These data come from a study of blood T cell repertoires in COVID-19. At the level of the study: Acute and convalescent COVID-19 specimens originated in the United States, Italy and Spain. Nucleic acid was either cDNA or gDNA, and it came from T cells, B-cell-depleted T cells, or PBMCs.

The sample comprised peripheral blood. The sequence came from a man in his fifties or sixties with acute or convalescent COVID-19.

The CDR3 DNA reads as TGTGCCAGCCGCGCTGTTCGGGGTAGTTTGGGCGAGCAGTACTTC. It is translated as CASRAVRGSLGEQYF. This chain uses TRBV6-6 with TRBJ2-7; possibly TRBD2 for D (5 bases). This CDR3 spans 15 amino acids. The V end lost 8 bases, the J end lost 6 bases, and 23 bases lay between the germline ends. CDR1 and CDR2 (germline): MNHNY, SVGAGI (reference sequence).